This entry lists 9 T cell receptor beta chains sequenced from one sample in a study of shared clonotypes between healthy human individuals. This table comes from immunoSEQ multiplex PCR, and its TCRdb copy is limited to in-frame clones, with some not included. The sample comprises more than 2 million clones, under 97% of which are singletons, and approximately 0.13% rests with the top ten. Sequences were obtained from naive CD4+ T cells sorted from blood. Documented subset: CD45RA+ positively selected. These receptors all come from a man younger than 30 in good health.

The rearrangement links TRBV5-6 to TRBJ1-1, with 8 bases matching TRBD1. The CDR3 spans 15 residues. J was trimmed by 8 bases and V by 0 bases; bases with no gene match: 9. Germline V gene lookup returns CDR1 SGHDT and CDR2 YYEEEE. The CDR3 here is CASSLDGTGATEAFF. The DNA for the CDR3 is TGTGCCAGCAGCTTGGATGGGACAGGAGCTACCGAAGCTTTCTTT.

The chain recombines TRBV10-3 with TRBJ2-7; 8 nucleotides match TRBD1. CDR1 is ENHRY and CDR2 is SYGVKD in the germline V gene. The CDR3 totals 16 residues. Trimming cost V 0 bases and J 2 bases; bases outside gene matches: 6. CDR3 sequence: CAISESDRGTPYEQYF. Here the CDR3 DNA reads TGTGCCATCAGTGAGTCCGACAGGGGTACCCCCTACGAGCAGTACTTC.

This sequence joins TRBV18 and TRBJ2-7, with unresolved D. Trimming took off 1 base at V and 5 bases at J, with 9 bases between the two ends. The CDR3 sequence is 13 residues long. CDR1 and CDR2 from the germline V gene are KGHSH and LQKENI. DNA of the CDR3: TGTGCCAGCTCACCACTAGCTTTTGACGAGCAGTACTTC. Translating it yields CASSPLAFDEQYF.

V is TRBV2 and J is TRBJ2-5; D is perhaps TRBD1 (5 bases). Trimming left V 7 bases short and J 1 base short, with 16 bases between. The length of the CDR3 is 15 residues. Germline CDR1 is SNHLY and CDR2 is FYNNEI. The CDR3 region has the DNA TGTGCCAGCAAGCAGGGCTCCTCTAGCCAAGAGACCCAGTACTTC. Encoded protein: CASKQGSSSQETQYF.

V gene TRBV2 combines with J gene TRBJ2-3, with D perhaps assigned TRBD1 or TRBD2 (5 bases each). Trimming pared 3 bases from V and 6 bases from J, leaving 13 bases between. The CDR3 contains 14 residues. The germline V gene encodes CDR1 SNHLY and CDR2 FYNNEI. The CDR3 region has the DNA TGTGCCAGCAGTGACCTGAGGGGCATGGATACGCAGTATTTT. Translation: CASSDLRGMDTQYF.

The chain recombines TRBV5-8 with TRBJ1-6, with D possibly matching TRBD1 (5 bases). Trimming stripped 1 base from V and 12 bases from J, with 14 bases between. CDR1 and CDR2 from the germline V gene are SGHTS and YDEGEE. This CDR3 contains 14 residues. The CDR3 DNA reads TGTGCCAGCAGCTTGCTTGAGGCCGGGGGACCCCTCCACTTT. Protein: CASSLLEAGGPLHF.

The chain employs TRBV6-5 and TRBJ2-2, with D tentatively TRBD1 (5 bases). The CDR3 totals 15 residues. V shed 6 bases and J shed 1 base, with 12 bases lying between them. Per the germline V gene, CDR1 is MNHEY and CDR2 is SVGAGI. CDR3 loop: CASSSRTLNTGELFF. CDR3 sequence (DNA): TGTGCCAGCAGCTCACGGACACTGAACACCGGGGAGCTGTTTTTT.

The rearrangement uses TRBV27 and TRBJ2-7, with a possible D match to TRBD1 (5 bases). The V end lost 6 bases, the J end lost 2 bases, and 11 bases lay between the germline ends. The V gene's germline CDR1 is MNHEY and CDR2 SMNVEV (reference sequence). This CDR3 has 13 residues. CDR3 region: CASRGRATYEQYF. CDR3 nucleotides: TGTGCCAGCAGGGGCAGGGCCACCTACGAGCAGTACTTC.

The chain links TRBV7-6 to TRBJ1-4; perhaps TRBD1 as D (6 bases). Trimming removed 5 bases from V and 1 base from J, with 14 bases in between. This CDR3 is 16 amino acids long. Germline CDR1 SGHVS, CDR2 FNYEAQ. As DNA, the CDR3 is TGTGCCAGCAGCCCGGGCGGACAGAGAACTAATGAAAAACTGTTTTTT. Amino acid sequence: CASSPGGQRTNEKLFF.